This TCR beta chain was sequenced in a study of cytotoxic CD8 clonotypes in ibrutinib-treated CLL. Broader study findings: Pretreatment clonality was elevated relative to age-matched healthy donors and paralleled circulating CD8+ T-cell counts.

As concerns this clone: The antigen remains undetermined.

This CDR3 is built from 15 residues. V was trimmed by 5 bases and J by 5 bases, leaving 19 bases between them. Germline-derived CDR1 and CDR2 are SGHTA and FQGNSA. Libraries were prepared by immunoSEQ multiplex PCR; TCRdb keeps only in-frame clonotypes and omits some of them. The sample lists 75,000 to 90,000 clones; approximately 87% were seen once. The TCR sequence derives from a human donor with chronic lymphocytic leukemia. Specimen: PBMCs, collected after 24 months of ibrutinib treatment. This chain joins TRBV7-2 and TRBJ2-7, with a possible D match to TRBD1 (6 bases). The CDR3, as DNA: TGTGCCAGCAGCATGGGGGCACCGGGCCGGGACGAGCAGTACTTC. It codes for CASSMGAPGRDEQYF.